The clone carrying this T cell receptor (beta chain) was observed a handful of times. Produced via immunoSEQ multiplex PCR; TCRdb's table is partial and in-frame only. The repertoire consists of roughly 90,000 clones, with 85% to 95% occurring once and the leading ten covering 0.2% to 0.3%. Germline V CDR1 and CDR2: LGHNA, YNFKEQ. This CDR3 spans 16 amino acids. V lost 0 bases to trimming and J lost 5 bases; unmatched junction nucleotides: 9. The sample comes from a study of technical replicates of blood from a handful of donors. This rearrangement joins TRBV4-2 to TRBJ1-1; 7 nucleotides agree with TRBD1. The sequencing input was T cells isolated from PBMCs. This clonotype was sampled from a human donor in good health. In nucleotides, the CDR3 is TGTGCCAGCAGCCAAGAAGAGGGGGCGAGAGGGACTGAAGCTTTCTTT. Translated, it gives CASSQEEGARGTEAFF.